Listed below are T cell receptor beta chains from one sample, sequenced in a study of blood T cell repertoires in COVID-19. The repertoire was sequenced with immunoSEQ multiplex PCR; TCRdb's copy has only in-frame clones and lacks some. The sample has some 240,000 clones; around 81% are singletons. Sequencing was done on a sample of peripheral blood. All receptors derive from a woman of 80 years or more with COVID-19, enrolled during active disease. CDR3s include the opening cysteine and the closing phenylalanine or tryptophan. The D gene is left open where the match is weak. Clone sizes are given selectively: once, few, many, or a class where the clone is expanded.

j_call	clone_size	v_call	d_call	cdr3_aa	cdr3_nt
TRBJ1-1	-	TRBV7-3	-	CASSPAGGRRTEAFF	TGTGCCAGCAGCCCAGCGGGGGGCAGGCGCACTGAAGCTTTCTTT
TRBJ2-5	-	TRBV5-1	-	CASTLGEGGETQYF	TGCGCCAGCACCCTTGGTGAGGGCGGGGAGACCCAGTACTTC
TRBJ1-1	few	TRBV18	-	CASSSARDTEAFF	TGTGCCAGCTCATCGGCACGGGACACTGAAGCTTTCTTT
TRBJ2-2	once	TRBV24-1	TRBD1	CATMGQGDTGELFF	TGTGCCACCATGGGACAGGGGGACACCGGGGAGCTGTTTTTT
TRBJ1-4	-	TRBV6-5	TRBD1	CASTIRATGEGKLFF	TGTGCCAGCACCATACGTGCGACAGGGGAGGGAAAACTGTTTTTT
TRBJ1-1	-	TRBV3-1/TRBV3-2	-	CASSQASRGWTNTEAFF	TGTGCCAGCAGCCAAGCAAGTCGCGGGTGGACGAACACTGAAGCTTTCTTT
TRBJ1-6	-	TRBV10-1	TRBD1	CARSRQGDSPLHF	TGCGCCCGCAGCCGACAGGGGGATTCACCCCTCCACTTT
TRBJ2-1	-	TRBV4-2	TRBD2	CASSQEVSGKTEFSYNEQFF	TGTGCCAGCAGCCAAGAGGTTAGCGGGAAGACTGAATTTTCCTACAATGAGCAGTTCTTC
TRBJ2-5	-	TRBV5-4	-	CASSVTGGGGGETQYF	TGTGCCAGCAGCGTGACGGGGGGCGGCGGTGGAGAGACCCAGTACTTC
TRBJ1-6	-	TRBV4-1	-	CASSQVLSGRGAYNSPLHF	TGCGCCAGCAGCCAAGTATTATCTGGGAGGGGGGCTTATAATTCACCCCTCCACTTT
TRBJ2-5	-	TRBV7-3	-	CASSRGQTETQYF	TGTGCCAGCAGCCGAGGACAGACGGAGACCCAGTACTTC
TRBJ2-7	-	TRBV6-2/TRBV6-3	TRBD1	CASSPQPGTAKSSYEQYF	TGTGCCAGCAGTCCGCAACCGGGGACAGCGAAAAGCTCCTACGAGCAGTACTTC
TRBJ2-3	-	TRBV5-1	-	CASRGQTSTDTQYF	TGCGCCAGCCGTGGACAGACTAGCACAGATACGCAGTATTTT
TRBJ1-4	-	TRBV28	TRBD1	CASRGQGANEKLFF	TGTGCCAGCAGGGGACAGGGGGCTAATGAAAAACTGTTTTTT
TRBJ2-4	-	TRBV5-1	TRBD2	CASSLGGGRNIQYF	TGCGCCAGCAGTCTTGGTGGCGGGAGGAACATTCAGTACTTC
TRBJ1-4	once	TRBV15	-	CATSRDRATNEKLFF	TGTGCCACCAGCAGAGATCGTGCAACTAATGAAAAACTGTTTTTT
TRBJ2-2	-	TRBV5-1	-	CASSLLTLNTGELFF	TGCGCCAGCAGCTTACTGACATTGAACACCGGGGAGCTGTTTTTT
TRBJ1-2	-	TRBV4-1	TRBD1	CASSQEAGGNYGYTF	TGCGCCAGCAGCCAAGAGGCAGGGGGGAACTATGGCTACACCTTC
TRBJ1-4	once	TRBV5-1	TRBD1	CASSFDRGGEKLFF	TGCGCCAGCAGCTTTGACAGGGGGGGTGAAAAACTGTTTTTT
TRBJ1-3	-	TRBV7-9	-	CASSLVVDWGPSSGNTIYF	TGTGCCAGCAGCTTAGTCGTGGACTGGGGGCCAAGCTCTGGAAACACCATATATTTT
TRBJ1-1	-	TRBV7-6	-	CASSVVGVTEAFF	TGTGCCAGCAGTGTTGTCGGGGTAACTGAAGCTTTCTTT
TRBJ1-1	-	TRBV2	TRBD1	CASNRQGRNTEAFF	TGTGCCAGCAACCGACAGGGACGGAACACTGAAGCTTTCTTT
TRBJ1-2	-	TRBV6-1	TRBD1	CASSEPHRGYGYTF	TGTGCCAGCAGTGAACCCCACAGGGGCTATGGCTACACCTTC
TRBJ1-1	few	TRBV24-1	-	CATSDPGDGTEAFF	TGTGCCACCAGTGACCCGGGGGACGGGACTGAAGCTTTCTTT
TRBJ2-7	few	TRBV7-9	-	CASSLEGGKVEQYF	TGTGCCAGCAGCTTAGAAGGGGGTAAGGTCGAGCAGTACTTC
TRBJ1-3	-	TRBV29-1	TRBD1	CSVGGTGGNTIYF	TGCAGCGTTGGTGGGACAGGTGGGAACACCATATATTTT
TRBJ1-1	-	TRBV10-3	-	CAISVEGENTEAFF	TGTGCCATCAGTGTTGAGGGGGAGAACACTGAAGCTTTCTTT
TRBJ1-2	once	TRBV3-1/TRBV3-2	TRBD1	CASGDRAYGYTF	TGTGCCAGCGGGGACAGGGCCTATGGCTACACCTTC